The text below deals with one TCR beta chain. Its antigen is still unknown. The sample comes from a study of T cell responses to AZD1222 COVID-19 vaccine. Points from the study as a whole: It should be noted that donors were predominantly white British and more often female, and clonal diversity was possibly underestimated. Just five or six AZD1222 recipients tested seropositive at baseline.

The CDR3 has 14 amino acids. Trimming pared 5 bases from V and 3 bases from J, leaving 13 bases between. Germline V CDR1 and CDR2: SGHTA, FQGNSA. This table comes from immunoSEQ multiplex PCR, and its TCRdb copy is limited to in-frame clones, with some not included. The table lists about 140,000 clones, almost 90% of them singletons. This clonotype originated in an adult in good health. The material sequenced was peripheral blood, taken on day 0 of AZD1222 vaccination. The V and J genes are TRBV7-2 and TRBJ2-5; D gene ambiguous. DNA for the CDR3: TGTGCCAGCAGCCCTACCTTTCCCGAAGAGACCCAGTACTTC. It translates to CASSPTFPEETQYF.